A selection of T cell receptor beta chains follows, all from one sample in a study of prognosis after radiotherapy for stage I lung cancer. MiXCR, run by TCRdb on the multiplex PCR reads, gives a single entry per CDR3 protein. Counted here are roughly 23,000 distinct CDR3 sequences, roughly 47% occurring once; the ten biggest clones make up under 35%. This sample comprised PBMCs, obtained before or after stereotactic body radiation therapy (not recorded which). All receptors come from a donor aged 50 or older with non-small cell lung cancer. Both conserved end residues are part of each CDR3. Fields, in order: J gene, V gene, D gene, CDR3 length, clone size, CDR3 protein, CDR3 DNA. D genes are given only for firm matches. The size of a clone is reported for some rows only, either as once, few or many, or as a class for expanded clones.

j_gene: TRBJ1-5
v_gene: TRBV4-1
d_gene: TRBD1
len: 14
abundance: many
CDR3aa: CASSPSTGDQPQHF
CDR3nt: TGCGCCAGCAGCCCCTCGACAGGGGATCAGCCCCAGCATTTT

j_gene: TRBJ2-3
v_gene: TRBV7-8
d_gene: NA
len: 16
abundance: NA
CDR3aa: CASSLGPAPKSDTQYF
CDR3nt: TGTGCCAGCAGCTTAGGTCCAGCCCCGAAGTCAGATACGCAGTATTTT

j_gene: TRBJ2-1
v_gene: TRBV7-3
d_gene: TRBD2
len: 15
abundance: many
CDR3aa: CASSSVAGYYNEQFF
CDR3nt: TGTGCCAGCAGCTCCGTAGCGGGATACTACAATGAGCAGTTCTTC

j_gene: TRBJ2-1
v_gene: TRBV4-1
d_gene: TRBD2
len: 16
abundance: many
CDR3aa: CASSHKLMREDNEQFF
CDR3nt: TGCGCCAGCAGCCACAAGCTTATGCGGGAGGACAATGAGCAGTTCTTC

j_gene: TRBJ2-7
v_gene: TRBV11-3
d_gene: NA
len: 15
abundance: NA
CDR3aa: CSSSSRTRQAYEQYF
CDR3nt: TGTTCCAGCAGCTCCCGGACACGCCAAGCCTACGAGCAGTACTTC

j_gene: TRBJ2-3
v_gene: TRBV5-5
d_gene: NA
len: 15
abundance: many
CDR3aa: CASSLSTPPSDTQYF
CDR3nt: TGTGCCAGCAGCTTGAGCACCCCGCCCTCAGATACGCAGTATTTT

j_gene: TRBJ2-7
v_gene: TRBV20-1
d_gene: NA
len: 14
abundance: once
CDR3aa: CSATDREDYGEQYF
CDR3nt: TGCAGTGCTACTGACAGGGAGGATTATGGCGAGCAGTACTTC

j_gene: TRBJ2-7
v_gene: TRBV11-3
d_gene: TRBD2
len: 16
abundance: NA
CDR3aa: CPSILAIGDYFYEQYF
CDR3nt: TGTCCCAGCATCTTAGCTATTGGGGACTACTTTTACGAGCAGTACTTC

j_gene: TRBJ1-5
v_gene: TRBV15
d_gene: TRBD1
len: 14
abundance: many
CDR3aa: CATSTGGGDQPQHF
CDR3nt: TGTGCCACCAGCACAGGGGGCGGGGATCAGCCCCAGCATTTT

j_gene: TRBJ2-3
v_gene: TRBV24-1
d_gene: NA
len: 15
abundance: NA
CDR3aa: CATSDLGRSENTQYF
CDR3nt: TGTGCCACCAGTGATTTGGGTCGATCGGAAAATACGCAGTATTTT

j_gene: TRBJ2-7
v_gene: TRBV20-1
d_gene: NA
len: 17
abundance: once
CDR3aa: CSARDSLLTPSSYEQYF
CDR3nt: TGCAGTGCTAGGGATTCCCTATTGACTCCGAGCTCCTACGAGCAGTACTTC

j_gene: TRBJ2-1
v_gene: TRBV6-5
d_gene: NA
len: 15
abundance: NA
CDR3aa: CASSYPAEGILEQLF
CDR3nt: TGTGCCAGCAGTTACCCTGCGGAGGGGATCCTTGAGCAGCTCTTC

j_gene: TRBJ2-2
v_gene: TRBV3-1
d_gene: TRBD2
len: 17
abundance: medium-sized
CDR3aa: CASSQIAGGVNTGELFF
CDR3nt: TGTGCCAGCAGCCAAATAGCGGGAGGGGTGAACACCGGGGAGCTGTTTTTT

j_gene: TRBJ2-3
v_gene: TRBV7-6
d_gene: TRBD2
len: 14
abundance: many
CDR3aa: CASSPSWGGGTQYF
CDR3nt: TGTGCCAGCAGCCCATCTTGGGGCGGGGGTACGCAGTATTTT

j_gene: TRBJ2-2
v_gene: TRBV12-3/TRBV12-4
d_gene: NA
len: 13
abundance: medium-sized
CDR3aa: CASRPRNTGELFF
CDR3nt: TGTGCCAGCAGGCCCCGTAACACCGGGGAGCTGTTTTTT